This T cell receptor beta chain appears in the sequencing data of a study of memory B cells and T cells in multiple sclerosis. The data were produced by immunoSEQ multiplex PCR, yet TCRdb's version contains in-frame clones alone and is incomplete. The sample contains over 35,000 clones, roughly 82% of which appear only once. Study conclusions and caveats: Shared clonotype counts depended on differing compartment clone-set sizes and were normalized.

Separate sequencing covered autoproliferating (CFSE-dim) and non-proliferating (CFSE-high) T cells from stimulus-free culture. Roughly 4.5x10^7 CFSE-labeled PBMCs were cultured less than 8 days unstimulated, then replicate wells were pooled. Comments on this clone: The target antigen is unknown.

Germline assignment: CDR1 SGHTA and CDR2 FQGNSA. The CDR3 sequence is 15 residues long. V was clipped by 5 bases and J by 7 bases; unmatched bases: 11. The sample taken for sequencing was PBMCs from blood kept in culture. This sequence joins TRBV7-2 and TRBJ1-5; 7 bases match TRBD1. This clonotype was obtained from a human donor with multiple sclerosis. In nucleotides, the CDR3 is TGTGCCAGCAGCGCGGACTACAGGGGAGGACAGCCCCAGCATTTT. Translated, it gives CASSADYRGGQPQHF.